This T cell receptor beta chain was found in a study of Ad26.COV2.S vaccination and SARS-CoV-2 variants. Study-level results: Possibly, TCR breadth and depth analyses underestimated total T cell responses. Reports say spike-specific CD8+ and CD4+ T cell responses covered substantial breadth after vaccination.

V was pared by 8 bases and J by 0 bases, with 9 bases of the junction left unmatched. This CDR3 is 16 amino acids long. CDR1 and CDR2 (germline): ENHRY, SYGVKD. A note on this clone: Antigen specificity is unknown.

Clones were read by immunoSEQ multiplex PCR, and TCRdb kept only the in-frame ones, dropping some. The data contain roughly 380,000 clones, about 91% of them singletons. Sequencing was performed on peripheral blood, taken after recovery from COVID-19. The chain links TRBV10-3 to TRBJ2-7; 11 nucleotides agree with TRBD2. The TCR was taken from a human donor who had recovered from COVID-19. The DNA for the CDR3 is TGTGCCATCGTAAATCCCGGGACTAGCGGCTCCTACGAGCAGTACTTC. Translation gives CAIVNPGTSGSYEQYF.